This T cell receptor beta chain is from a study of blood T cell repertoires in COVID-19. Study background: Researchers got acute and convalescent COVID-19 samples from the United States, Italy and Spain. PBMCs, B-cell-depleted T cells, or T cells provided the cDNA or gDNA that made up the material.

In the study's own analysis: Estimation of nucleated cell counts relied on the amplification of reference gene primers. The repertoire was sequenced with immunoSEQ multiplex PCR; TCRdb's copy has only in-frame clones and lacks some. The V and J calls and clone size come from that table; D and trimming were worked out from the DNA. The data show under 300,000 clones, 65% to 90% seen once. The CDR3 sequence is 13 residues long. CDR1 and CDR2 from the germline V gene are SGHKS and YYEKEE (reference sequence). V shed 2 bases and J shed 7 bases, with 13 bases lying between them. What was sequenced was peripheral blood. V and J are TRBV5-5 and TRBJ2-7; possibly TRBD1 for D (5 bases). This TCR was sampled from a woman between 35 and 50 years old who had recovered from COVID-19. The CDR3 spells CASSFGHLGEQYF. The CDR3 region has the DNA TGTGCCAGCAGCTTCGGACACCTTGGGGAGCAGTACTTC.